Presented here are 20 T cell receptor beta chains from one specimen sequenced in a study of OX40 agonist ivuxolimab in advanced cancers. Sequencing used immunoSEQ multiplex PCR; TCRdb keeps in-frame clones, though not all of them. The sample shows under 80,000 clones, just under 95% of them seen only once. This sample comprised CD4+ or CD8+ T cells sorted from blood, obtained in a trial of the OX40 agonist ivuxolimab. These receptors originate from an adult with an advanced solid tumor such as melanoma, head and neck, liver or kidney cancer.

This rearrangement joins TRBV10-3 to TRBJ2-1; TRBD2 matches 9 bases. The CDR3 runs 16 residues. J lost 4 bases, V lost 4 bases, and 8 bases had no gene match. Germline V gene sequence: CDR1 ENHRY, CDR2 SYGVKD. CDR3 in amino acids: CAISVRGLAPYNEQFF. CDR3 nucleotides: TGTGCCATCAGTGTCCGCGGACTAGCGCCGTACAATGAGCAGTTCTTC.

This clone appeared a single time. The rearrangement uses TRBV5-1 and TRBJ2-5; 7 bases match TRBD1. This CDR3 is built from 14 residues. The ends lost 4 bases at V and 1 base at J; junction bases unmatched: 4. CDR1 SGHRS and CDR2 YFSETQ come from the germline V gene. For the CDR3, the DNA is TGCGCCAGCAGCGGGGGACAGTCCCAAGAGACCCAGTACTTC. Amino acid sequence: CASSGGQSQETQYF.

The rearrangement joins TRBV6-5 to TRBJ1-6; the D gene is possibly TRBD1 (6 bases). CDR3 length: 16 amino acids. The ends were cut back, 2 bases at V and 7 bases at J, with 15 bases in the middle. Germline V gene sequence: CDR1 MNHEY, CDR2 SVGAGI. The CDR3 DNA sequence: TGTGCCAGCAGTTACAAAAGGGGGGGTTCGAATTCACCCCTCCACTTT. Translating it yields CASSYKRGGSNSPLHF.

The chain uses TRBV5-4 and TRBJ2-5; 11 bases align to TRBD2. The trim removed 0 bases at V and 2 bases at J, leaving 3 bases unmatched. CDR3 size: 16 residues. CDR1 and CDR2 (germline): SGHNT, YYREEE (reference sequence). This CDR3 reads CASSLARTSGQETQYF. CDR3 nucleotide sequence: TGTGCCAGCAGCTTGGCCAGGACTAGCGGGCAAGAGACCCAGTACTTC.

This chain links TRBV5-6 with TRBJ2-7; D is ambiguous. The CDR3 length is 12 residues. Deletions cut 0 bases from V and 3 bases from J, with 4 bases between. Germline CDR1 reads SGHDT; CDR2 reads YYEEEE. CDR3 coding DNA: TGTGCCAGCAGCTTGGGGGTCTACGAGCAGTACTTC. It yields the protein CASSLGVYEQYF.

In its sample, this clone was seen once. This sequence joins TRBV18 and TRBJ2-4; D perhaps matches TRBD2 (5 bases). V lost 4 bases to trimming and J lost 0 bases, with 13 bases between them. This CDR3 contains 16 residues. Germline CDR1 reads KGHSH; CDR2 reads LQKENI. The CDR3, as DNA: TGTGCCAGCTCACTTGTGGGCGCGGGAGCCAAAAACATTCAGTACTTC. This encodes CASSLVGAGAKNIQYF.

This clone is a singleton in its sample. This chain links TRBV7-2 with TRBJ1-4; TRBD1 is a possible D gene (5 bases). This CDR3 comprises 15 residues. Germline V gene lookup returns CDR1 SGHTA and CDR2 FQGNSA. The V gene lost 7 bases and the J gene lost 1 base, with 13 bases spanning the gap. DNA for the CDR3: TGTGCCAGCACCAAATCCGGGGGAACTAATGAAAAACTGTTTTTT. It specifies CASTKSGGTNEKLFF.

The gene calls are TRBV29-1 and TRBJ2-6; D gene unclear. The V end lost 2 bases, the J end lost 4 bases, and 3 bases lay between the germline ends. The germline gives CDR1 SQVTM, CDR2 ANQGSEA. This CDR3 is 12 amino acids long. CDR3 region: CSVESGANVLTF. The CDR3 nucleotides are TGCAGCGTTGAATCCGGGGCCAACGTCCTGACTTTC.

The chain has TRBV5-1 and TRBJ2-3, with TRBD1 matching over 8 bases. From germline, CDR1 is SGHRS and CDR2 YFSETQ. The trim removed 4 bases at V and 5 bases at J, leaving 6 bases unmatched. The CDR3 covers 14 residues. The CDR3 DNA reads TGCGCCAGCAGCCTAGACAGGGGAAGAGATACGCAGTATTTT. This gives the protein CASSLDRGRDTQYF.

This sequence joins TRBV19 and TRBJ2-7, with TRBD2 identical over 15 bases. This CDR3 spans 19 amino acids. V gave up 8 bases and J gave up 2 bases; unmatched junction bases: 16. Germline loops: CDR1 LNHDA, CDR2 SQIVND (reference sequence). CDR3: CASGRDNGLAGGPAYEQYF. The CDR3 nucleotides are TGTGCCAGTGGGCGGGACAACGGACTAGCGGGAGGGCCTGCCTACGAGCAGTACTTC.

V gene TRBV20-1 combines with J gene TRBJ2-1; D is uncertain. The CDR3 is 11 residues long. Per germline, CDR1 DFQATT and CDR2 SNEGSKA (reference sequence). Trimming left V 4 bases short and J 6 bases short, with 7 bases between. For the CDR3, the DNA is TGCAGTGCTATTGCCTTCAATGAGCAGTTCTTC. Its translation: CSAIAFNEQFF.

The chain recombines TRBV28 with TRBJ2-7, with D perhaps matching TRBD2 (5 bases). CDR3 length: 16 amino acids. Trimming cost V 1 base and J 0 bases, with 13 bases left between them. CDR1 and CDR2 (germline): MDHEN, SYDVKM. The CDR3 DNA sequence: TGTGCCAGCAGTTTATCCGTTGCGGGTAGCTCCTACGAGCAGTACTTC. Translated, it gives CASSLSVAGSSYEQYF.

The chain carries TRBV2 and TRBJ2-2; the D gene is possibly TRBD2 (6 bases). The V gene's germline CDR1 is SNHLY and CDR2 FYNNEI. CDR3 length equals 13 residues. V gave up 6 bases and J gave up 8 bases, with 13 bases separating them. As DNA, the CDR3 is TGTGCCAGCAGCGCGGGACCTTCGGGGGAGCTGTTTTTT. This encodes CASSAGPSGELFF.

The DNA for the CDR3 is TGTGCCAGCAGTTCTTCACAGGGTCGAACTGAAGCTTTCTTT. It translates to CASSSSQGRTEAFF. The V and J genes are TRBV6-5 and TRBJ1-1, with D perhaps matching TRBD1 (6 bases). This CDR3 is 14 amino acids long. The ends were cut back, 4 bases at V and 5 bases at J, with 14 bases in the middle. Germline lookup yields CDR1 MNHEY and CDR2 SVGAGI.

The CDR3 spells CAIGRPQHF. CDR3 nucleotide sequence: TGTGCCATCGGCCGGCCCCAGCATTTT. The chain links TRBV3-1 (or the pseudogene TRBV3-2) to TRBJ1-5; D is unclear. Germline V CDR1 and CDR2: LGHDT, YNNKEL (reference sequence). The CDR3 spans 9 residues. Deletions cut 10 bases from V and 9 bases from J, with 7 bases between.

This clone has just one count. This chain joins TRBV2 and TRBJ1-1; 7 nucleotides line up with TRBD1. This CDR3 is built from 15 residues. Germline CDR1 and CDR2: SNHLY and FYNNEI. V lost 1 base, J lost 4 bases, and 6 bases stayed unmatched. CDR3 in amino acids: CASSEELAGGTEAFF. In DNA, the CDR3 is TGTGCCAGCAGTGAAGAGTTGGCAGGGGGCACTGAAGCTTTCTTT.

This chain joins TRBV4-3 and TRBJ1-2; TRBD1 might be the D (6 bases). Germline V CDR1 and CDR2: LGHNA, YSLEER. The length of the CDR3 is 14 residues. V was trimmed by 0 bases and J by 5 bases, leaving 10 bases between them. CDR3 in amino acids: CASSQETGNYGYTF. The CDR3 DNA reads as TGCGCCAGCAGCCAAGAAACAGGGAATTATGGCTACACCTTC.

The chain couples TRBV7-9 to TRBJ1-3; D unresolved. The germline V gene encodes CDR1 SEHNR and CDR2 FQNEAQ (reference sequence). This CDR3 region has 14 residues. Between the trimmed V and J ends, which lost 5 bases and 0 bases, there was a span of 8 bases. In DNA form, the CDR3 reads TGTGCCAGCAGCCGCGGGAGCTCTGGAAACACCATATATTTT. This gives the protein CASSRGSSGNTIYF. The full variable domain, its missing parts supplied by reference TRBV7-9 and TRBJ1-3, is DTGVSQNPRHKITKRGQNVTFRCDPISEHNRLYWYRQTLGQGPEFLTYFQNEAQLEKSRLLSDRFSAERPKGSFSTLEIQRTEQGDSAMYLCASSRGSSGNTIYFGEGSWLTVV.

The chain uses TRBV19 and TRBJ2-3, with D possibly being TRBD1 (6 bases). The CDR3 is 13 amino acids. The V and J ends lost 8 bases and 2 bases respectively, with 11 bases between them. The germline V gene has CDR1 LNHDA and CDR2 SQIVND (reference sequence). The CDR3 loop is CASGTTNTDTQYF. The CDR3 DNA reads TGTGCCAGTGGGACAACTAACACAGATACGCAGTATTTT. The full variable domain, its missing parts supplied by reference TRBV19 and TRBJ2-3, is DGGITQSPKYLFRKEGQNVTLSCEQNLNHDAMYWYRQDPGQGLRLIYYSQIVNDFQKGDIAEGYSVSREKKESFPLTVTSAQKNPTAFYLCASGTTNTDTQYFGPGTRLTVL.

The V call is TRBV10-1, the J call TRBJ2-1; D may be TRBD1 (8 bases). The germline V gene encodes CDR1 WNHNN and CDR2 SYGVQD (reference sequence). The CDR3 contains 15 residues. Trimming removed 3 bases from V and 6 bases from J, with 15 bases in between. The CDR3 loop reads CASSDLNRGGNEQFF. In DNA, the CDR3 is TGCGCCAGCAGTGATCTTAACAGGGGGGGCAATGAGCAGTTCTTC.